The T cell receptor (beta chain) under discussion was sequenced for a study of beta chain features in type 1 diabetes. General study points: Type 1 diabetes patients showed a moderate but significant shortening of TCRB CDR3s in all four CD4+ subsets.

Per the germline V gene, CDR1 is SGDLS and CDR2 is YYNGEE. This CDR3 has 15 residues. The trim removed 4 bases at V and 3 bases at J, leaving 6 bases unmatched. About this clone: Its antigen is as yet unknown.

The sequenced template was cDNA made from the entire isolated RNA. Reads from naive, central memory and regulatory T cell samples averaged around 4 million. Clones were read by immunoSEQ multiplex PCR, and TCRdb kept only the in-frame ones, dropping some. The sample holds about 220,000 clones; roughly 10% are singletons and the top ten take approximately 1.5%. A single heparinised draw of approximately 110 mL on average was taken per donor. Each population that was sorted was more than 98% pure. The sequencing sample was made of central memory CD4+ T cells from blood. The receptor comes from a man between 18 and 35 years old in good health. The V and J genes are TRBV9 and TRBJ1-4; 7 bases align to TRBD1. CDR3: CASSLRQGPNEKLFF. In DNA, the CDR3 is TGTGCCAGCAGCCTAAGACAGGGACCTAATGAAAAACTGTTTTTT.